This entry is about one TCR beta chain. This sample was taken from a study of T cells in tumors after PD-1 blockade. Clones were sequenced by immunoSEQ multiplex PCR, and TCRdb holds only the in-frame ones, with some missing. The sample has fewer than 9,500 clones; around 69% are singletons. Looked up from germline, CDR1 is MGHRA and CDR2 is YSYEKL. The CDR3 contains 17 residues. V lost 0 bases and J lost 0; bases outside the gene matches: 7. The genes are TRBV4-1 and TRBJ2-7; TRBD1 agrees at 8 bases. This receptor was identified in a human donor with basal cell carcinoma. Sample: tumor tissue, taken after anti-PD-1 treatment. As DNA, the CDR3 is TGCGCCAGCAGCCAAGATATCGGACAGGGCGGCTCCTACGAGCAGTACTTC. This codes for CASSQDIGQGGSYEQYF.